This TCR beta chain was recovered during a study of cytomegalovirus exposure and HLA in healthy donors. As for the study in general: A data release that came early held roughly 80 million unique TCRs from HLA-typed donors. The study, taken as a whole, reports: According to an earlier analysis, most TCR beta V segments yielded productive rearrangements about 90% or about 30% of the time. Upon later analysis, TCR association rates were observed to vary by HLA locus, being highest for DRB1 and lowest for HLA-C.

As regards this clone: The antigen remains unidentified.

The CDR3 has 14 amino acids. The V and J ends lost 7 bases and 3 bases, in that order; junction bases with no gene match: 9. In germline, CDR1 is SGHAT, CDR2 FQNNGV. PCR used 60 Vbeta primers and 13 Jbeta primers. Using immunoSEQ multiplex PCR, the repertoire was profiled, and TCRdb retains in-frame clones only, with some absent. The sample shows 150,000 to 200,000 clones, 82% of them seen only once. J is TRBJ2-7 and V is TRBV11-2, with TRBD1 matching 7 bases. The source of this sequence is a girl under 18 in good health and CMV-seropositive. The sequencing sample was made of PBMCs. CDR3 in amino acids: CASTLQAGGYEQYF. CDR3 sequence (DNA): TGTGCCAGCACCCTACAAGCAGGGGGCTACGAGCAGTACTTC.